Listed below are T cell receptor beta chains from one sample, sequenced in a study of T-cell memory formation after mild COVID-19. Each CDR3 protein is one row after TCRdb ran MiXCR on the 5' RACE reads. The sample carries hundreds of thousands of distinct CDR3 sequences, roughly 18% recorded once. The sequencing input was PBMCs or a T cell subset sorted from them (not recorded which). Receptors originate from an adult woman who had mild COVID-19 (a few samples of this study predate the infection). Cell type and time point are not known. Each CDR3 is given with its conserved first and last residue. The D gene is left open where the match is weak. Size tells how often a clone was seen (once, few, many) or the class of an expanded clone, and some rows leave it out.

J: TRBJ1-2; V: TRBV7-3; D: -; size: -; DNA: TGTGCCAGCAGTCCGGGCGGCAGCCTCTATGGCTACACCTTC; CDR3: CASSPGGSLYGYTF
J: TRBJ1-1; V: TRBV4-1; D: -; size: -; DNA: TGCGCCAGCAGCATCCGAGTGGAGGTGACTGAAGCTTTCTTT; CDR3: CASSIRVEVTEAFF
J: TRBJ1-5; V: TRBV9; D: -; size: -; DNA: TGTGCCATCACTGAGCCCTCAAGGGACCACCCTAGCAATCAGCCCCAGCATTTT; CDR3: CAITEPSRDHPSNQPQHF
J: TRBJ2-3; V: TRBV7-3; D: TRBD2; size: -; DNA: TGTGCCAGCAGCCTGGGGGGGTTTGAAGATACGCAGTATTTT; CDR3: CASSLGGFEDTQYF
J: TRBJ2-7; V: TRBV5-6; D: TRBD2; size: -; DNA: TGTGCCAGCAGCTCATGGACTAGCGGGGGGGCCTACGAGCAGTACTTC; CDR3: CASSSWTSGGAYEQYF
J: TRBJ2-1; V: TRBV5-1; D: -; size: -; DNA: TGCGCCAGCAGCTTGGAACAGCGTAATAATGAGCAGTTCTTC; CDR3: CASSLEQRNNEQFF
J: TRBJ2-3; V: TRBV6-1; D: -; size: few; DNA: TGTGCCAGCAGTGAACCCCCGACAGATACGCAGTATTTT; CDR3: CASSEPPTDTQYF
J: TRBJ2-1; V: TRBV4-1; D: TRBD1; size: -; DNA: TGCGCCAGCAGCCATCCCTCGAGTGGGACAGGGGTCTACAATGAGCAGTTCTTC; CDR3: CASSHPSSGTGVYNEQFF
J: TRBJ2-3; V: TRBV15; D: -; size: few; DNA: TGTGCCACCAGCAGAGCCCCGCCCGGGGATACGCAGTATTTT; CDR3: CATSRAPPGDTQYF
J: TRBJ2-1; V: TRBV5-4; D: -; size: many; DNA: TGTGCCAGCAGCTTGGTCACAGGCCAGCAGTTCTTC; CDR3: CASSLVTGQQFF
J: TRBJ1-2; V: TRBV24-1; D: -; size: -; DNA: TGTGCCACCAGTGACCTCCAGGGAGGCTACACCTTC; CDR3: CATSDLQGGYTF
J: TRBJ2-1; V: TRBV27; D: TRBD2; size: -; DNA: TGTGCCAGCAGTTCCTCGGGACTAGCGGGTCCCTACAATGAGCAGTTCTTC; CDR3: CASSSSGLAGPYNEQFF
J: TRBJ1-4; V: TRBV7-7; D: -; size: -; DNA: TGTGCTAGCAGCTTAGGAAAGGGGACTAATGAAAAACTGTTTTTT; CDR3: CASSLGKGTNEKLFF
J: TRBJ2-1; V: TRBV4-1; D: TRBD2; size: -; DNA: TGCGCCAGCAGCCAAGTAATCAGCGGGATTTATGAGCAGTTCTTC; CDR3: CASSQVISGIYEQFF
J: TRBJ2-7; V: TRBV9; D: -; size: -; DNA: TGTGCCAGCAGCGCCGAAGGCAGGGACGAGCAGTACTTC; CDR3: CASSAEGRDEQYF
J: TRBJ2-1; V: TRBV20-1; D: -; size: once; DNA: TGCAGTGCTGGAGGTACTTATCCCGATGAGCAGTTCTTC; CDR3: CSAGGTYPDEQFF
J: TRBJ2-1; V: TRBV12-3/TRBV12-4; D: -; size: -; DNA: TGTGCCAGCAGTTTAGGTGACCTCTACAATGAGCAGTTCTTC; CDR3: CASSLGDLYNEQFF
J: TRBJ2-3; V: TRBV12-3/TRBV12-4; D: -; size: -; DNA: TGTGCCAGCAGCCTATTCCAGGGGGGTCTCACAGATACGCAGTATTTT; CDR3: CASSLFQGGLTDTQYF
J: TRBJ2-2; V: TRBV27; D: -; size: -; DNA: TGTGCCAGCAGTTTAGTTAACAGGGCCAGTATCGCGAACACCGGGGAGCTGTTTTTT; CDR3: CASSLVNRASIANTGELFF
J: TRBJ1-2; V: TRBV6-5; D: -; size: -; DNA: TGTGCCAGCAGTTACTCTAAGGGGCGCGAAACCTTC; CDR3: CASSYSKGRETF
J: TRBJ2-5; V: TRBV27; D: TRBD1; size: -; DNA: TGTGCCAGCAGGTTAACCGGGACAGGGAGTGGGGAGACCCAGTACTTC; CDR3: CASRLTGTGSGETQYF
J: TRBJ1-3; V: TRBV12-3/TRBV12-4; D: TRBD1; size: -; DNA: TGTGCCAGCAGCAACGGACAGGGAGTAAAAAGCTCTGGAAACACCATATATTTT; CDR3: CASSNGQGVKSSGNTIYF
J: TRBJ1-1; V: TRBV7-9; D: -; size: few; DNA: TGTGCCAGCAGCCGACAGGTAATGAACACTGAAGCTTTCTTT; CDR3: CASSRQVMNTEAFF
J: TRBJ2-5; V: TRBV24-1; D: -; size: -; DNA: TGTGCCACCAGTGATTTAGGTTGGGGCCCGGAGACCCAGTACTTC; CDR3: CATSDLGWGPETQYF
J: TRBJ2-1; V: TRBV29-1; D: -; size: -; DNA: TGCAGCGTTGTGAGGTGGCAGGGTGGATATGAGCAGTTCTTC; CDR3: CSVVRWQGGYEQFF
J: TRBJ1-5; V: TRBV12-3/TRBV12-4; D: -; size: few; DNA: TGTGCCAGCAGTTCCCGCGAGCCCCAGCATTTT; CDR3: CASSSREPQHF
J: TRBJ1-2; V: TRBV12-3/TRBV12-4; D: TRBD1; size: many; DNA: TGTGCCAGCAGTCCGGACAGGGTAAATGGCTACACCTTC; CDR3: CASSPDRVNGYTF
J: TRBJ1-2; V: TRBV19; D: -; size: -; DNA: TGTGCCAGTAGCCCCAGGGAGGGTCAGGGTAACTATGGCTACACCTTC; CDR3: CASSPREGQGNYGYTF